These 18 T cell receptor beta chains were all obtained from the same sample, sequenced in a study of T cells in localized non-small cell lung cancer. Profiled with immunoSEQ multiplex PCR; TCRdb holds only in-frame clones, not every one. Here the sample spans some 140,000 clones, 89% being singletons. The material sequenced was peripheral blood, taken before any cancer treatment. The source is an older female donor with stage I lung adenocarcinoma.

This rearrangement joins TRBV15 to TRBJ1-1, with a possible D match to TRBD1 (5 bases). Trimming left V 5 bases short and J 11 bases short, with 21 bases between. Germline V gene sequence: CDR1 LNHNV, CDR2 YYDKDF (reference sequence). The CDR3 extends over 14 amino acids. The chain's CDR3 is CATSLGTNAGWAFF. The CDR3 DNA is TGTGCCACCAGCCTGGGGACGAATGCGGGGTGGGCTTTCTTT. The entire variable domain, with the rest obtained from reference TRBV15 and TRBJ1-1, is as follows: DAMVIQNPRYQVTQFGKPVTLSCSQTLNHNVMYWYQQKSSQAPKLLFHYYDKDFNNEADTPDNFQSRRPNTSFCFLDIRSPGLGDTAMYLCATSLGTNAGWAFFGQGTRLTVV.

The chain employs TRBV5-4 and TRBJ2-2; D may be TRBD1 (5 bases). Germline assignment: CDR1 SGHNT and CDR2 YYREEE (reference sequence). Trimming shortened V by 0 bases and J by 1 base, and 10 bases separated the two germline ends. The CDR3 has 16 amino acids. The CDR3 region is CASSLGGTGNTGELFF. The DNA of the CDR3 is TGTGCCAGCAGCTTGGGGGGAACAGGGAACACCGGGGAGCTGTTTTTT.

This clone was observed a handful of times. The gene calls are TRBV25-1 and TRBJ2-3, with D uncertain. Per the germline V gene, CDR1 is MGHDK and CDR2 is SYGVNS. The length of the CDR3 is 15 residues. V was pared by 4 bases and J by 5 bases, with 16 bases between. Here the CDR3 reads CASSVTRSKGDTQYF. The DNA of the CDR3 is TGTGCCAGCAGTGTAACCAGGTCTAAGGGAGATACGCAGTATTTT.

This clone is a singleton in its sample. The chain links TRBV11-1 to TRBJ1-1, with D tentatively TRBD1 (5 bases). The CDR3 spans 14 residues. Deletions cut 2 bases from V and 5 bases from J, with 12 bases between. In germline, CDR1 is SGHAT, CDR2 FQDESV (reference sequence). The CDR3 reads CASSLSGGGTEAFF. The CDR3 coding sequence is TGTGCCAGCAGCTTATCTGGGGGAGGGACTGAAGCTTTCTTT.

The chain uses TRBV11-2 and TRBJ1-2; D unresolved. The CDR3 is 13 amino acids. V dropped 4 bases and J dropped 4 bases, with 10 bases sitting between them. Germline lookup yields CDR1 SGHAT and CDR2 FQNNGV. CDR3 sequence (DNA): TGTGCCAGCAGCTCCCGACTGAGCTATGGCTACACCTTC. Protein product: CASSSRLSYGYTF.

The chain couples TRBV19 to TRBJ1-2; D remains ambiguous. Trimming stripped 4 bases from V and 7 bases from J, with 16 bases between. This CDR3 spans 14 amino acids. Germline V gene data show CDR1 as LNHDA and CDR2 as SQIVND (reference sequence). The CDR3 sequence: CASSTLEGASGYTF. The CDR3 region has the DNA TGTGCCAGTAGTACCCTTGAGGGCGCGAGTGGCTACACCTTC.

This clone occurred a few times. V is TRBV18 and J is TRBJ2-7, with TRBD1 matching 8 bases. CDR1 and CDR2 (germline): KGHSH, LQKENI. This CDR3 is 15 amino acids long. J was trimmed by 2 bases and V by 3 bases; bases with no gene match: 6. The CDR3 is CASSPGTGGTYEQYF. CDR3 coding DNA: TGTGCCAGCTCACCCGGGACAGGAGGTACCTACGAGCAGTACTTC.

This clone was seen a single time. This rearrangement joins TRBV7-6 to TRBJ2-6; D is ambiguous. Germline assignment: CDR1 SGHVS and CDR2 FNYEAQ. The CDR3 sequence is 19 residues long. The germline V and J ends were trimmed by 1 base and 0 bases, with 16 bases remaining between them. CDR3 sequence (DNA): TGTGCCAGCAGCTTAGAATCCGGCAGAATAATCTCTGGGGCCAACGTCCTGACTTTC. Encoded protein: CASSLESGRIISGANVLTF.

This clone has a handful of counts. This chain joins TRBV5-4 and TRBJ2-2; D not resolved. CDR1 is SGHNT, CDR2 YYREEE, per germline (reference sequence). This CDR3 region has 12 residues. Trimming stripped 5 bases from V and 3 bases from J, with 5 bases between. The CDR3 region is CASSIDTGELFF. CDR3 coding DNA: TGTGCCAGCAGTATCGACACCGGGGAGCTGTTTTTT. Complete variable domain (other parts from reference TRBV5-4 and TRBJ2-2): ETGVTQSPTHLIKTRGQQVTLRCSSQSGHNTVSWYQQALGQGPQFIFQYYREEENGRGNFPPRFSGLQFPNYSSELNVNALELDDSALYLCASSIDTGELFFGEGSRLTVL.

CDR3 amino acids: CASSLTSDYEQYF. The CDR3 coding sequence is TGTGCCAGCAGCCTCACTAGCGACTACGAGCAGTACTTC. The chain carries TRBV5-4 and TRBJ2-7; 7 bases agree with TRBD2. V shed 4 bases, J shed 3 bases, and the junction held 4 bases outside the gene matches. This CDR3 has 13 amino acids. CDR1 is SGHNT and CDR2 is YYREEE in the germline V gene (reference sequence).

The genes are TRBV11-3 and TRBJ2-7; 7 bases are a match to TRBD1. CDR1 is SGHNT, CDR2 YENEEA, per germline. The CDR3 loop spans 14 amino acids. Trimming at V came to 1 base and at J to 7 bases, leaving 7 bases not matched to a gene. DNA for the CDR3: TGTGCCAGCAGCTTAGGTTTTGAGGGGGCTGAGCAGTACTTC. This gives the protein CASSLGFEGAEQYF.

This sequence joins TRBV10-3 and TRBJ2-7, with D possibly called TRBD1 or TRBD2 (5 bases each). The V end was cut by 4 bases, the J end by 6 bases, with 16 bases between. The CDR3 consists of 14 residues. CDR1 is ENHRY, CDR2 SYGVKD, per germline. The CDR3, as DNA: TGTGCCATCAGTGGACGGGACCGAGGCGGCGAGCAGTACTTC. Amino acid sequence: CAISGRDRGGEQYF.

The chain recombines TRBV28 with TRBJ1-2; 9 nucleotides agree with TRBD1. The ends lost 1 base at V and 3 bases at J; junction bases unmatched: 3. The length of the CDR3 is 15 residues. CDR1 is MDHEN, CDR2 SYDVKM, per germline. CDR3 loop: CASSLLQGADYGYTF. In nucleotides, the CDR3 is TGTGCCAGCAGTTTATTACAGGGGGCGGACTATGGCTACACCTTC.

The CDR3 reads CASSEAGGPRAELFF. DNA for the CDR3: TGCGCCAGCAGTGAAGCGGGGGGGCCCCGGGCGGAGCTGTTTTTT. The chain recombines TRBV10-1 with TRBJ2-2, with 10 positions matching TRBD2. The V gene end was trimmed by 3 bases and the J gene end by 10 bases; junction bases not matched to a gene: 8. The CDR3 totals 15 residues. Germline values: CDR1 WNHNN, CDR2 SYGVQD (reference sequence).

The chain is built from TRBV7-9 and TRBJ2-7; TRBD1 matches 11 bases. The germline gives CDR1 SEHNR, CDR2 FQNEAQ (reference sequence). CDR3 length: 14 residues. V lost 5 bases and J lost 6; bases outside the gene matches: 6. The CDR3 nucleotides read TGTGCCAGCAGCCTCCTTGGGACAGGGGGCGAGCAGTACTTC. Residues: CASSLLGTGGEQYF. Supplemented by reference TRBV7-9 and TRBJ2-7, the full variable domain reads DTGVSQNPRHKITKRGQNVTFRCDPISEHNRLYWYRQTLGQGPEFLTYFQNEAQLEKSRLLSDRFSAERPKGSFSTLEIQRTEQGDSAMYLCASSLLGTGGEQYFGPGTRLTVT.

The V and J genes are TRBV6-5 and TRBJ2-5, with D unclear. This CDR3 comprises 15 residues. Germline V gives CDR1 MNHEY, CDR2 SVGAGI. Trimming removed 6 bases from V and 7 bases from J, with 21 bases in between. CDR3 DNA: TGTGCCAGCAGGATCGGCGGTAAACTCTTAGGGACCCAGTACTTC. It translates to CASRIGGKLLGTQYF.

The V gene is TRBV18, the J gene TRBJ2-6; D uncertain. V lost 4 bases and J lost 4, with 8 bases in between. CDR1 and CDR2 from the germline V gene are KGHSH and LQKENI. The CDR3 length is 14 residues. DNA of the CDR3: TGTGCCAGCTCACTATCCCGGGGGGCCAACGTCCTGACTTTC. Residues: CASSLSRGANVLTF. The complete variable domain, with remaining parts taken from reference TRBV18 and TRBJ2-6, reads NAGVMQNPRHLVRRRGQEARLRCSPMKGHSHVYWYRQLPEEGLKFMVYLQKENIIDESGMPKERFSAEFPKEGPSILRIQQVVRGDSAAYFCASSLSRGANVLTFGAGSRLTVL.

The chain joins TRBV18 to TRBJ1-1; D possibly corresponds to TRBD1 (6 bases). The V gene lost 3 bases and the J gene lost 5 bases, with 16 bases spanning the gap. Germline V gene data show CDR1 as KGHSH and CDR2 as LQKENI. The CDR3 is made up of 15 amino acids. In nucleotides, the CDR3 is TGTGCCAGCTCACCGGACGGGGGGGGCGCTACTGAAGCTTTCTTT. Translating gives CASSPDGGGATEAFF.